This T cell receptor beta chain came from a study of blood T cell repertoires in COVID-19. Original processing methods: Reference gene primer amplification gave estimated nucleated cell counts. Using immunoSEQ multiplex PCR, the repertoire was profiled, and TCRdb retains in-frame clones only, with some absent. The D gene and trimming were derived from the DNA, and the V and J assignments and clone size from that table. The sample contains about 90,000 clones, 87% of which appear only once. Germline V lookup: CDR1 MNHEY, CDR2 SVGAGI. The CDR3 length is 15 residues. After removal of 5 bases from V and 4 bases from J, the junction contained 6 bases not matched to a gene.

The clonotype originates from a male donor with acute or convalescent COVID-19. The chain uses TRBV6-5 and TRBJ2-2; the match to TRBD2 covers 8 bases. Sequenced: peripheral blood. The CDR3 sequence is CASSTRGGPTGELFF. For the CDR3, the DNA is TGTGCCAGCAGTACACGGGGGGGCCCCACCGGGGAGCTGTTTTTT.